This T cell receptor beta chain was profiled in a study of T cell changes during pregnancy in multiple sclerosis. Some clones are missing from TCRdb's copy, which holds only in-frame ones; the method was immunoSEQ multiplex PCR. The data contain 20,000 to 25,000 clones, about 86% of them singletons. The length of the CDR3 is 15 residues. V was trimmed by 1 base and J by 4 bases, leaving 11 bases between them. The germline V gene has CDR1 SGHTA and CDR2 FQGNSA. The gene calls are TRBV7-2 and TRBJ1-5; D not certain. This clonotype was obtained from a female donor in good health, enrolled as a control in a pregnancy study. Sequencing used CD4+ T cells from peripheral blood mononuclear cells, obtained in the first trimester of pregnancy. The CDR3 protein is CASSLGRGRNQPQHF. Written as DNA, the CDR3 is TGTGCCAGCAGCTTAGGACGCGGGCGGAATCAGCCCCAGCATTTT. Full variable domain (missing parts from reference TRBV7-2 and TRBJ1-5): GAGVSQSPSNKVTEKGKDVELRCDPISGHTALYWYRQSLGQGLEFLIYFQGNSAPDKSGLPSDRFSAERTGGSVSTLTIQRTQQEDSAVYLCASSLGRGRNQPQHFGDGTRLSIL.